Below are 21 T cell receptor beta chains sequenced from a single sample in a study of T cell responses to AZD1222 COVID-19 vaccine (dated by TCRdb to the early 2020s). The time point label of this sample denotes: baseline before first vaccination. The protocol used for the library was the immunoSEQ multiplex PCR assay. TCRdb's version of the immuneACCESS table is confined to in-frame rearrangements and falls short of the full clone set. An unresolved V gene accounts for under half of the shortfall where checked; the remainder is of unknown origin. This sample gives approximately 90,000 clones in total; roughly nine tenths of them show up just once. The ten largest clones take up less than 4% of the sample. Sample: peripheral blood, taken on day 0 of AZD1222 vaccination. All receptors derive from an adult in good health.

This sequence joins TRBV11-2 and TRBJ1-3; 7 bases are shared with TRBD1. The germline V gene has CDR1 SGHAT and CDR2 FQNNGV. Unmatched junction bases numbered 7, after V lost 5 bases and J lost 0 bases. The CDR3 runs to 16 residues. The CDR3 loop reads CASSTTGVLSGNTIYF. CDR3 DNA: TGTGCCAGCAGCACAACAGGGGTACTCTCTGGAAACACCATATATTTT.

The chain employs TRBV11-2 and TRBJ2-1; TRBD2 agrees at 9 bases. CDR1 and CDR2 (germline): SGHAT, FQNNGV. The CDR3 is 16 amino acids. With 5 bases clipped from V and 8 bases from J, the junction kept 13 bases outside the gene matches. The CDR3 sequence: CASSPVRRTSAYEQFF. The CDR3 DNA reads as TGTGCCAGCAGCCCCGTGCGCCGGACTAGCGCCTATGAGCAGTTCTTC. Complete variable domain (other parts from reference TRBV11-2 and TRBJ2-1): EAGVAQSPRYKIIEKRQSVAFWCNPISGHATLYWYQQILGQGPKLLIQFQNNGVVDDSQLPKDRFSAERLKGVDSTLKIQPAKLEDSAVYLCASSPVRRTSAYEQFFGPGTRLTVL.

This sequence joins TRBV7-2 and TRBJ2-7, with TRBD2 identical over 12 bases. V trimming: 1 base; J trimming: 4 bases; junction bases outside the gene matches: 2. Germline V gives CDR1 SGHTA, CDR2 FQGNSA. There are 15 residues in the CDR3. CDR3 sequence: CASSLGLAGGYEQYF. CDR3 nucleotide sequence: TGTGCCAGCAGCTTAGGGCTAGCGGGGGGGTACGAGCAGTACTTC. Filled out from reference TRBV7-2 and TRBJ2-7, the complete variable domain reads GAGVSQSPSNKVTEKGKDVELRCDPISGHTALYWYRQSLGQGLEFLIYFQGNSAPDKSGLPSDRFSAERTGGSVSTLTIQRTQQEDSAVYLCASSLGLAGGYEQYFGPGTRLTVT.

This chain connects TRBV11-1 to TRBJ1-1; TRBD1 agrees at 7 bases. The CDR3 has 13 amino acids. Germline V CDR1 and CDR2: SGHAT, FQDESV (reference sequence). V trimming: 5 bases; J trimming: 6 bases; junction bases outside the gene matches: 6. The CDR3 spells CASSRQGNSEAFF. CDR3 DNA: TGTGCCAGCAGCAGACAGGGTAACTCTGAAGCTTTCTTT.

The V gene is TRBV3-1 (or the pseudogene TRBV3-2), the J gene TRBJ1-1; no reliable D call. Germline V gives CDR1 LGHDT, CDR2 YNNKEL (reference sequence). The CDR3 loop spans 13 amino acids. Trimming removed 5 bases from V and 3 bases from J, with 10 bases in between. CDR3 DNA sequence: TGTGCCAGCAGCTTTCTCATCGACACTGAAGCTTTCTTT. It is translated as CASSFLIDTEAFF.

The rearrangement joins TRBV6-5 to TRBJ2-2; no reliable D call. The germline V gene has CDR1 MNHEY and CDR2 SVGAGI. V was clipped by 2 bases and J by 6 bases, with 4 bases between them. The CDR3 spans 12 residues. For the CDR3, the DNA is TGTGCCAGCAGTTACGGCTCCGGGGAGCTGTTTTTT. It translates to CASSYGSGELFF.

The rearrangement links TRBV24-1 to TRBJ1-3; D ambiguous. Trimming cost V 6 bases and J 0 bases, with 23 bases left between them. The CDR3 is made up of 19 amino acids. Germline lookup yields CDR1 KGHDR and CDR2 SFDVKD. The CDR3 reads CATSFFSIRRNTSGNTIYF. The DNA for the CDR3 is TGTGCCACCAGTTTCTTTTCTATTCGGCGGAACACCTCTGGAAACACCATATATTTT.

V and J are TRBV2 and TRBJ2-4, with 9 bases that match TRBD1. Looked up from germline, CDR1 is SNHLY and CDR2 is FYNNEI. CDR3 size: 16 residues. The V segment lost 6 bases and the J segment 1 base; nucleotides outside the gene matches: 7. The CDR3 loop reads CASRQGADVAKNIQYF. CDR3 bases: TGTGCCAGCAGACAGGGGGCGGATGTGGCCAAAAACATTCAGTACTTC.

J is TRBJ2-1 and V is TRBV6-5, with D possibly TRBD2 on 7 matching bases. Germline CDR1 is MNHEY and CDR2 is SVGAGI. Deletions cut 2 bases from V and 5 bases from J, with 16 bases between. The CDR3 is made up of 16 amino acids. CDR3 nucleotides: TGTGCCAGCAGTTACGGTCTTACGGGGGGCAACAATGAGCAGTTCTTC. Amino acids: CASSYGLTGGNNEQFF.

The gene calls are TRBV24-1 and TRBJ2-7; D gene unclear. Per the germline V gene, CDR1 is KGHDR and CDR2 is SFDVKD. This CDR3 is built from 13 residues. V gave up 4 bases and J gave up 0 bases, with 6 bases separating them. DNA of the CDR3: TGTGCCACCAGTGACCCAGCCTCCTACGAGCAGTACTTC. It is translated as CATSDPASYEQYF.

This clone has just one count. This sequence joins TRBV6-1 and TRBJ2-3; D might be TRBD2 (6 bases). Germline values: CDR1 MNHNS, CDR2 SASEGT. CDR3 length equals 17 residues. V lost 3 bases, J lost 4 bases, and 20 bases lay in between. The CDR3 region has the DNA TGTGCCAGCAGTGACCAAACTAGCTTGATTAGCGCAGATACGCAGTATTTT. It translates to CASSDQTSLISADTQYF.

This clone has just one count. This chain uses TRBV2 with TRBJ1-6; the D gene is possibly TRBD1 (6 bases). Trimming shortened V by 6 bases and J by 7 bases, and 13 bases separated the two germline ends. The germline gives CDR1 SNHLY, CDR2 FYNNEI. The CDR3 runs 14 residues. CDR3 nucleotide sequence: TGTGCCAGCAGGTGGGGGCTGAACAATTCACCCCTCCACTTT. It is translated as CASRWGLNNSPLHF.

This clone was seen a few times. This chain connects TRBV7-9 to TRBJ2-7; TRBD2 is a possible D gene (6 bases). V was pared by 2 bases and J by 1 base, with 12 bases between. This CDR3 contains 15 residues. CDR1 is SEHNR, CDR2 FQNEAQ, per germline (reference sequence). CDR3: CASSLISGKSYEQYF. The CDR3 DNA follows: TGTGCCAGCAGCTTAATTAGCGGAAAATCCTACGAGCAGTACTTC.

The chain combines TRBV6-5 with TRBJ2-2; 7 bases match TRBD2. V shed 4 bases and J 3 bases; nucleotides not matched to a gene: 8. The germline V gene encodes CDR1 MNHEY and CDR2 SVGAGI. The CDR3 is made up of 16 amino acids. This CDR3 is CASSLLAGDYTGELFF. The CDR3 nucleotides read TGTGCCAGCAGTTTGTTGGCGGGGGACTACACCGGGGAGCTGTTTTTT.

CDR3 sequence reads: CASSLVGTYKNTEAFF. CDR3 in DNA: TGTGCCAGCAGCTTGGTCGGGACATATAAGAACACTGAAGCTTTCTTT. V gene TRBV5-6 combines with J gene TRBJ1-1, with D perhaps TRBD1 (6 bases). The V and J ends lost 0 bases and 1 base respectively, with 13 bases between them. The germline CDR1 and CDR2 sequences are SGHDT and YYEEEE. The length of the CDR3 is 16 residues. Full variable domain (outside the CDR3, taken from reference TRBV5-6 and TRBJ1-1): DAGVTQSPTHLIKTRGQQVTLRCSPKSGHDTVSWYQQALGQGPQFIFQYYEEEERQRGNFPDRFSGHQFPNYSSELNVNALLLGDSALYLCASSLVGTYKNTEAFFGQGTRLTVV.

This chain connects TRBV19 to TRBJ1-1; no clear D. Trimming removed 3 bases at V and 7 bases at J, with 12 bases between. The germline V gene encodes CDR1 LNHDA and CDR2 SQIVND (reference sequence). The CDR3 has 13 residues. This CDR3 reads CASSITRTVEAFF. CDR3 DNA sequence: TGTGCCAGTAGTATTACCAGGACCGTTGAAGCTTTCTTT.

The chain recombines TRBV5-4 with TRBJ2-7; D unresolved. Per the germline V gene, CDR1 is SGHNT and CDR2 is YYREEE (reference sequence). The CDR3 totals 14 residues. The V gene lost 1 base and the J gene lost 0 bases, with 8 bases spanning the gap. The CDR3 sequence is CASSLFRNSYEQYF. The CDR3 DNA reads TGTGCCAGCAGCTTGTTTCGGAACTCCTACGAGCAGTACTTC.

The chain carries TRBV19 and TRBJ2-2, with TRBD2 matching over 7 bases. CDR3 length: 15 residues. Germline V gives CDR1 LNHDA, CDR2 SQIVND (reference sequence). The J segment lost 3 bases and the V segment lost 4 bases, leaving 5 bases of the junction unmatched. CDR3: CASSRSSGYTGELFF. CDR3 nucleotide sequence: TGTGCCAGTAGTAGGTCTAGCGGTTACACCGGGGAGCTGTTTTTT.

The chain links TRBV19 to TRBJ2-1, with D perhaps TRBD2 (5 bases). V gave up 3 bases and J gave up 1 base, with 10 bases separating them. Germline CDR1 LNHDA, CDR2 SQIVND (reference sequence). This CDR3 is built from 15 residues. The CDR3 spells CASSMGSRSYNEQFF. In DNA, the CDR3 is TGTGCCAGTAGTATGGGGAGTAGGTCCTACAATGAGCAGTTCTTC. Full variable domain (rest looked up from reference TRBV19 and TRBJ2-1): DGGITQSPKYLFRKEGQNVTLSCEQNLNHDAMYWYRQDPGQGLRLIYYSQIVNDFQKGDIAEGYSVSREKKESFPLTVTSAQKNPTAFYLCASSMGSRSYNEQFFGPGTRLTVL.

V is TRBV12-3 or TRBV12-4 and J is TRBJ2-3; maybe TRBD2 (6 bases). Trimming shortened V by 6 bases and J by 4 bases, and 8 bases separated the two germline ends. This CDR3 comprises 12 residues. CDR3 in amino acids: CASRWGADTQYF. The CDR3 DNA reads as TGTGCCAGCAGGTGGGGGGCAGATACGCAGTATTTT.

This chain joins TRBV1 and TRBJ1-5. TRBV1 is shown as a pseudogene. The CDR3 runs to 18 residues. DNA for the CDR3: TGCACCAGCAGCCAAGATATTGTATTCGGGGGTTCCAATCAGCCCCAGCATTTT. This gives the protein CTSSQDIVFGGSNQPQHF.